Each of the 9 T cell receptor beta chains below was sequenced from the same sample in a study of T-cell memory formation after mild COVID-19. TCRdb ran MiXCR on the 5' RACE reads and lists one entry per CDR3 protein. The table includes around 35,000 distinct CDR3 sequences, under 8% detected once. Sequenced sample: PBMCs or a T cell subset sorted from them (not recorded which). The receptors come from a man younger than 30 who had mild COVID-19 (a few samples of this study predate the infection). Cell type and time point are not known.

This clonotype was counted only a few times. The V and J genes are TRBV5-1 and TRBJ1-2, with D uncertain. The V gene's germline CDR1 is SGHRS and CDR2 YFSETQ. Trimming removed 0 bases at V and 6 bases at J, with 12 bases between. The CDR3 runs to 14 residues. CDR3 sequence reads: CASSLAGRLHGYTF. The CDR3 DNA sequence: TGCGCCAGCAGCTTGGCCGGACGACTCCATGGCTACACCTTC.

This clonotype was counted only a few times. The chain links TRBV7-3 to TRBJ1-2, with 7 bases lining up with TRBD1. The CDR3 totals 16 residues. With 5 bases clipped from V and 3 bases from J, the junction kept 12 bases outside the gene matches. CDR1 and CDR2 from the germline V gene are SGHTA and FQGTGA. CDR3 nucleotides: TGTGCCAGCAGCCGAAGGGTGAGGGGGCATGACTATGGCTACACCTTC. Translating it yields CASSRRVRGHDYGYTF.

The V call is TRBV7-2, the J call TRBJ2-5; perhaps TRBD2 as D (7 bases). Germline V gives CDR1 SGHTA, CDR2 FQGNSA. The V gene lost 0 bases and the J gene lost 4 bases, with 9 bases spanning the gap. The CDR3 consists of 14 residues. The CDR3 spells CASSLAGGRETQYF. For the CDR3, the DNA is TGTGCCAGCAGCTTAGCGGGGGGGCGAGAGACCCAGTACTTC. Full variable domain (outside the CDR3, taken from reference TRBV7-2 and TRBJ2-5): GAGVSQSPSNKVTEKGKDVELRCDPISGHTALYWYRQSLGQGLEFLIYFQGNSAPDKSGLPSDRFSAERTGGSVSTLTIQRTQQEDSAVYLCASSLAGGRETQYFGPGTRLLVL.

This clonotype was detected many times. The chain joins TRBV6-5 to TRBJ1-5; 7 nucleotides match TRBD1. CDR3 length: 16 residues. Losses at the gene ends were 5 bases for V and 1 base for J; bases not matched to a gene: 8. Per germline, CDR1 MNHEY and CDR2 SVGAGI. In DNA form, the CDR3 reads TGTGCCAGCAGTCTAACACAGGGGCAGAGCAATCAGCCCCAGCATTTT. It yields the protein CASSLTQGQSNQPQHF.

This clonotype was detected only a few times. The chain combines TRBV15 with TRBJ2-7, with TRBD1 matching 10 bases. The V segment lost 0 bases and the J segment 3 bases; nucleotides outside the gene matches: 5. Germline CDR1 is LNHNV and CDR2 is YYDKDF (reference sequence). The CDR3 totals 16 residues. Here the CDR3 reads CATSRDKGQGFYEQYF. The CDR3 coding sequence is TGTGCCACCAGCAGAGATAAGGGACAGGGGTTCTACGAGCAGTACTTC.

This clonotype was seen ten or more times. The chain is built from TRBV2 and TRBJ2-1; D is uncertain. Germline loops: CDR1 SNHLY, CDR2 FYNNEI. The germline V and J ends were trimmed by 3 bases and 8 bases, with 2 bases remaining between them. This CDR3 has 10 residues. CDR3 bases: TGTGCCAGCAGTGACTATGAGCAGTTCTTC. This encodes CASSDYEQFF.

The V and J genes are TRBV7-9 and TRBJ2-1; D could derive from TRBD1 or TRBD2 (6 bases each). V lost 6 bases and J 9 bases, leaving 24 bases between the germline ends. The CDR3 has 16 residues. Germline V CDR1 and CDR2: SEHNR, FQNEAQ (reference sequence). The CDR3 DNA reads TGTGCCAGCAGATCTGGGAGGAGGTCTGGGGGCGGTGAGCAGTTCTTC. It is translated as CASRSGRRSGGGEQFF.

The sample holds many counts of this clonotype. The chain joins TRBV7-2 to TRBJ1-2; TRBD1 matches at 7 bases. This CDR3 spans 14 amino acids. The V gene's germline CDR1 is SGHTA and CDR2 FQGNSA. J was trimmed by 7 bases and V by 6 bases; bases with no gene match: 11. CDR3 bases: TGTGCCAGCAGGGCCCAGGGGGGCTTCGGTGGCTACACCTTC. Its translation is CASRAQGGFGGYTF.

The table lists this clonotype with many counts. This sequence joins TRBV7-2 and TRBJ1-2; D gene ambiguous. V lost 4 bases and J lost 8, with 14 bases in between. The CDR3 has 13 amino acids. Germline CDR1 is SGHTA and CDR2 is FQGNSA. The CDR3 region has the DNA TGTGCCAGCAGCTCCGCCCGGGCGGGAGGCTACACCTTC. Protein sequence: CASSSARAGGYTF.